These 4 T cell receptor beta chains share one sample of origin, sequenced in a study of shared clonotypes between healthy human individuals. This table comes from immunoSEQ multiplex PCR, and its TCRdb copy is limited to in-frame clones, with some not included. Of 640,000 or so clones in the sample, around 72% were seen once. Sequencing was carried out using memory CD4+ T cells sorted from blood. Subset here: CD45RA-negative fraction. These TCRs come from a woman aged 25 to 45 in good health.

The V and J genes are TRBV11-2 and TRBJ1-2, with D perhaps TRBD1 (5 bases). This CDR3 spans 17 amino acids. Germline V gene sequence: CDR1 SGHAT, CDR2 FQNNGV. Deletions cut 0 bases from V and 3 bases from J, with 17 bases between. The CDR3 region is CASSLDNGQGGHYGYTF. The CDR3 DNA is TGTGCCAGCAGCTTAGATAATGGCCAGGGAGGTCACTATGGCTACACCTTC.

On this clone: Different DNA sequences within this sample yield the same CDR3. V usage is TRBV11-3 and J usage is TRBJ2-2, with D perhaps TRBD2 (5 bases). V lost 2 bases to trimming and J lost 6 bases, with 7 bases between them. This CDR3 is built from 13 residues. Germline V CDR1 and CDR2: SGHNT, YENEEA. CDR3 region: CASSLRGSGELFF. In DNA, the CDR3 is TGTGCCAGCAGCTTACGAGGGTCCGGGGAGCTGTTTTTT.

This sequence joins TRBV30 and TRBJ1-1; weak D call: TRBD1 (5 bases). Per the germline V gene, CDR1 is GTSNPN and CDR2 is SVGIG (reference sequence). This CDR3 spans 11 amino acids. Deletions cut 1 base from V and 7 bases from J, with 7 bases between. The CDR3 region is CAWSGGVEAFF. CDR3 nucleotide sequence: TGTGCCTGGAGTGGGGGGGTTGAAGCTTTCTTT.

V gene TRBV28 combines with J gene TRBJ2-7; TRBD1 agrees at 8 bases. The V gene end was trimmed by 6 bases and the J gene end by 1 base; junction bases not matched to a gene: 14. Germline CDR1 is MDHEN and CDR2 is SYDVKM. This CDR3 is built from 17 residues. The CDR3 is CASSPPQQGVLSYEQYF. As DNA, the CDR3 is TGTGCCAGCAGCCCCCCCCAACAGGGGGTTTTATCCTACGAGCAGTACTTC.